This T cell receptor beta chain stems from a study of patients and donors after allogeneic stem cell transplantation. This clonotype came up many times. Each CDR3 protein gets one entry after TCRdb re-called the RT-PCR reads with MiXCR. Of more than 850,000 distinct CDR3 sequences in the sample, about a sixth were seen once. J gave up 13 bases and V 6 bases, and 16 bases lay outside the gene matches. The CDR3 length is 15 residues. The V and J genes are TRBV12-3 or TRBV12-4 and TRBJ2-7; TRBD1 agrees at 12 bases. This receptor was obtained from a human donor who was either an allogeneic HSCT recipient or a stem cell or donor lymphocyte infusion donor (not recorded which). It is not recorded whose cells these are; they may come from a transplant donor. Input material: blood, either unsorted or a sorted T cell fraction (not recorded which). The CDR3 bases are TGTGCCAGCAGGTCCTCCGGGACAGGGGGCGCGATGCTCTACTTC. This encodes CASRSSGTGGAMLYF.